This TCR beta chain emerged from a study of graft-versus-host responses after intestinal transplantation. Overall study context: Recipients were all induced with anti-thymocyte globulin, then given tacrolimus and steroids for around three years. General study points: Peak circulating GvH clone levels were associated with early post-transplant HvG declines. The recipient marrow held GvH clones, and some of them showed up first in ileum or blood.

In the case of this clone: Its antigen is unknown.

Generated by immunoSEQ multiplex PCR, the TCRdb table keeps only in-frame clones and is missing some. Of about 93,000 clones in the sample, 85% to 95% were seen once. The CDR3 covers 14 residues. With 1 base removed from V and 8 bases from J, the gap between germline ends came to 14 bases. CDR1 MGHRA and CDR2 YSYEKL come from the germline V gene. This receptor was identified in a human donor who received an intestinal transplant. The gene calls are TRBV4-1 and TRBJ1-1; a possible D gene is TRBD1 (5 bases). Sequencing used unstimulated CD8+ T cells sorted from spleen or lymph node cells, obtained before intestinal transplant. The CDR3 region has the DNA TGCGCCAGCAGCCAAGCCCCCGGGGGGGTAGAAGCTTTCTTT. This gives the protein CASSQAPGGVEAFF.